Included here is one TCR beta chain sequence, with context. This sample is part of a study of spatial heterogeneity in lung cancer. Study-level information: The 60 to 80 donors had untreated early-stage non-small cell lung cancer. Detected sequences consistently included more beta-chain ones than alpha-chain ones. Available follow-up PBMC samples were sequenced, at a median of roughly two years post-resection. On average, each unique TCR and UMI combination appeared more than ten times in raw reads.

There are 14 residues in the CDR3. The germline V gene encodes CDR1 MNHNS and CDR2 SASEGT. V shed 1 base and J shed 2 bases, with 8 bases lying between them. Time point specified: blood at routine non-recurrence follow-up after resection. Tumor, nontumor lung or frozen PBMC supplied whole RNA, sequenced without sorting. Each CDR3 protein gets one entry after TCRdb re-called the 5' RACE reads with MiXCR. This sample has some 54,000 distinct CDR3 sequences; more than 6.5% occur once, and the top ten carry over 30%. This clonotype was sampled from a female donor with early-stage non-small cell lung cancer. This rearrangement joins TRBV6-1 to TRBJ1-1; no clear D gene. The material was PBMCs, obtained at follow-up. CDR3 nucleotides: TGTGCCAGCAGTGAAGGGGGAGGAAACACTGAAGCTTTCTTT. Translated, it gives CASSEGGGNTEAFF.